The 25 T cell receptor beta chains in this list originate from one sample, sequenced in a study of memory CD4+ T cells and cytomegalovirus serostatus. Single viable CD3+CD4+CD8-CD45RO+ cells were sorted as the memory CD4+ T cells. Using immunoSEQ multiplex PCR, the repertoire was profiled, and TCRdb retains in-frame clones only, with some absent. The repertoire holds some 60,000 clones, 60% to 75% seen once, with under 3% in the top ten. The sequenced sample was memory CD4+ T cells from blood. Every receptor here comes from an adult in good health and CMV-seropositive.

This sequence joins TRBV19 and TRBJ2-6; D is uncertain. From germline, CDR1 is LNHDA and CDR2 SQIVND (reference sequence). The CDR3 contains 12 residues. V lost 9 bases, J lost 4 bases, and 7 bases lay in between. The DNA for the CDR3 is TGTGCCAGGCCGCCCGGGGCCAACGTCCTGACTTTC. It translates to CARPPGANVLTF.

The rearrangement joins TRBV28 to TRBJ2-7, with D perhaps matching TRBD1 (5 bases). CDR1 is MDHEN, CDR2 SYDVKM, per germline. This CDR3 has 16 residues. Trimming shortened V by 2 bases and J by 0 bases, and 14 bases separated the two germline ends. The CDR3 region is CASSLGAGLSSYEQYF. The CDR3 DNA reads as TGTGCCAGCAGTTTAGGGGCAGGGCTGAGCTCCTACGAGCAGTACTTC. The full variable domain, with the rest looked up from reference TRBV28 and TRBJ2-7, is DVKVTQSSRYLVKRTGEKVFLECVQDMDHENMFWYRQDPGLGLRLIYFSYDVKMKEKGDIPEGYSVSREKKERFSLILESASTNQTSMYLCASSLGAGLSSYEQYFGPGTRLTVT.

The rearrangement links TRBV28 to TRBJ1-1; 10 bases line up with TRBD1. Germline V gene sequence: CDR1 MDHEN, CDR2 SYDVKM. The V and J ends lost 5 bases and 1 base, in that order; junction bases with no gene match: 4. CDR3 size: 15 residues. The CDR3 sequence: CASSGQGVGNTEAFF. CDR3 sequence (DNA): TGTGCCAGCAGTGGACAGGGGGTTGGGAACACTGAAGCTTTCTTT.

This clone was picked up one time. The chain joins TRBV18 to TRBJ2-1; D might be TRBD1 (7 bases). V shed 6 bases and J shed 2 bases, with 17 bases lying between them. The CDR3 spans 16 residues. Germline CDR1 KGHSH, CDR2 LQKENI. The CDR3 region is CASSRGTANTYNEQFF. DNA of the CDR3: TGTGCCAGCTCCCGCGGGACAGCCAACACCTACAATGAGCAGTTCTTC.

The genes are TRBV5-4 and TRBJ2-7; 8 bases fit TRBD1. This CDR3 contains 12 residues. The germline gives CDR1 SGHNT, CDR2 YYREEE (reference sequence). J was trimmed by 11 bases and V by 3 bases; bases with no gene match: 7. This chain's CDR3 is CASSYDRGREYV. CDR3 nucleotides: TGTGCCAGCAGCTACGACAGGGGACGGGAGTACGTC.

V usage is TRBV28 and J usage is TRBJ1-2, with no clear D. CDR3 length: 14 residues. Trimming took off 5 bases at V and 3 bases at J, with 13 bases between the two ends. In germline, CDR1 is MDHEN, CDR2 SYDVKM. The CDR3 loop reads CASSLLEGDYGYTF. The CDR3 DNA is TGTGCCAGCAGTCTACTCGAGGGAGACTATGGCTACACCTTC.

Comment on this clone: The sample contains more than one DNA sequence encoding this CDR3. The CDR3 here is CASSLLGDYEQYF. In DNA form, the CDR3 reads TGCGCCAGCAGCTTGCTGGGAGACTACGAGCAGTACTTC. The V call is TRBV5-1, the J call TRBJ2-7; TRBD2 is a possible D gene (5 bases). CDR1 and CDR2 (germline): SGHRS, YFSETQ. This CDR3 is built from 13 residues. The ends were cut back, 1 base at V and 3 bases at J, with 8 bases in the middle.

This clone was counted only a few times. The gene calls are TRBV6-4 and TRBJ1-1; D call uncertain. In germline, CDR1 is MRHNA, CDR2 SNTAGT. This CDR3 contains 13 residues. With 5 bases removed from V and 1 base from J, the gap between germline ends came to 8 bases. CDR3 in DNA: TGTGCCAGCAGTAGGGAAGAGAACACTGAAGCTTTCTTT. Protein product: CASSREENTEAFF.

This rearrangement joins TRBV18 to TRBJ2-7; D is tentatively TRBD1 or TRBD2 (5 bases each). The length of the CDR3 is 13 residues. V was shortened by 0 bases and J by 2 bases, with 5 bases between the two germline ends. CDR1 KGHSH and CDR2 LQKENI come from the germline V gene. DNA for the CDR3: TGTGCCAGCTCACCACCGGGGGCCTACGAGCAGTACTTC. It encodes CASSPPGAYEQYF. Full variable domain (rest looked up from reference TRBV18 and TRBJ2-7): NAGVMQNPRHLVRRRGQEARLRCSPMKGHSHVYWYRQLPEEGLKFMVYLQKENIIDESGMPKERFSAEFPKEGPSILRIQQVVRGDSAAYFCASSPPGAYEQYFGPGTRLTVT.

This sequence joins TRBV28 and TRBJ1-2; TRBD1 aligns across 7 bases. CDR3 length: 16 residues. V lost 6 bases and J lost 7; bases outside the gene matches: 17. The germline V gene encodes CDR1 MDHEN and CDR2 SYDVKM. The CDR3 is CASSLDPRDRIRGYTF. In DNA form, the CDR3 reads TGTGCCAGCAGCTTGGACCCCCGGGACAGAATACGTGGCTACACCTTC.

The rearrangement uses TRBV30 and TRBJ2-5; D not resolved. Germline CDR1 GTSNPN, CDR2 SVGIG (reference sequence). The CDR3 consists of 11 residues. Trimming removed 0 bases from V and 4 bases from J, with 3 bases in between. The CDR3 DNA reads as TGTGCCTGGAGTGTACGAGAGACCCAGTACTTC. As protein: CAWSVRETQYF.

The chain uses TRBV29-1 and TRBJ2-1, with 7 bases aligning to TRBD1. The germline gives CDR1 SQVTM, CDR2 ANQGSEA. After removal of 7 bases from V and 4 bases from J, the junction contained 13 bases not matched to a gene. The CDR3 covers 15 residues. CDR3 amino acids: CSASKGGQQYNEQFF. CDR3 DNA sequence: TGCAGCGCTAGCAAAGGGGGACAGCAATACAATGAGCAGTTCTTC.

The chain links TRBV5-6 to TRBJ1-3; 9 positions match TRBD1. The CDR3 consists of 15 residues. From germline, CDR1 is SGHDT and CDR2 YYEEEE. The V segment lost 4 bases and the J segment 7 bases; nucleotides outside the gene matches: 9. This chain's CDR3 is CASSLQGADWNTIYF. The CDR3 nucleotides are TGTGCCAGCAGCCTACAGGGGGCGGATTGGAACACCATATATTTT.

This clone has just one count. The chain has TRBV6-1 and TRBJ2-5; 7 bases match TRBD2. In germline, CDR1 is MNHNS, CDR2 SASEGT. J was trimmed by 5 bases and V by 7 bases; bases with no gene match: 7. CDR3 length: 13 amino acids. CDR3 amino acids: CASKALARETQYF. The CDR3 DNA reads TGTGCCAGCAAGGCACTAGCGCGGGAGACCCAGTACTTC.

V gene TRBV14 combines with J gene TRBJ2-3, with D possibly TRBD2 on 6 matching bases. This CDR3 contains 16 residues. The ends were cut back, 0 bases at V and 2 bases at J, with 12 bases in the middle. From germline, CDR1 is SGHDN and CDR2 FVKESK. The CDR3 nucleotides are TGTGCCAGCAGCCAAGACGCTAGCGTATTCACAGATACGCAGTATTTT. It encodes CASSQDASVFTDTQYF.

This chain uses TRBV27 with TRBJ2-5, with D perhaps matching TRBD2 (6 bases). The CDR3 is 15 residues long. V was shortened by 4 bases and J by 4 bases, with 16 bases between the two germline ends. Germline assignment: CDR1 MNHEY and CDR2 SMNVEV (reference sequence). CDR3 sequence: CASSYGLTGIETQYF. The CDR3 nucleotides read TGTGCCAGCAGTTACGGACTAACGGGAATAGAGACCCAGTACTTC.

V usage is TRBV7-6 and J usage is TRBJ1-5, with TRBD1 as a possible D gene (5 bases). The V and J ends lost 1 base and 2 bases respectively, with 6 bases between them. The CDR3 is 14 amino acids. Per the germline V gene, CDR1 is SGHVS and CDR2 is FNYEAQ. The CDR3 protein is CASSLEQGNQPQHF. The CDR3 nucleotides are TGTGCCAGCAGCTTAGAACAGGGCAATCAGCCCCAGCATTTT.

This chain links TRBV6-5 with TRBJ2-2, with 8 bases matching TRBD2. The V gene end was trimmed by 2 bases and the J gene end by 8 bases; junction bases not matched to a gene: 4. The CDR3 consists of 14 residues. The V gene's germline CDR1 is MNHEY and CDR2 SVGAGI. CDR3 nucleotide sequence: TGTGCCAGCAGTTACGAGCGGGGGTGGGGGGAGCTGTTTTTT. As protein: CASSYERGWGELFF.

The CDR3 sequence: CASSEYKPGLAEIYEQYF. CDR3 nucleotide sequence: TGTGCCAGCAGTGAATATAAACCGGGACTAGCGGAGATATACGAGCAGTACTTC. The rearrangement uses TRBV25-1 and TRBJ2-7; 11 positions agree with TRBD2. CDR1 is MGHDK, CDR2 SYGVNS, per germline. The CDR3 runs to 18 residues. J lost 4 bases, V lost 0 bases, and 11 bases had no gene match.

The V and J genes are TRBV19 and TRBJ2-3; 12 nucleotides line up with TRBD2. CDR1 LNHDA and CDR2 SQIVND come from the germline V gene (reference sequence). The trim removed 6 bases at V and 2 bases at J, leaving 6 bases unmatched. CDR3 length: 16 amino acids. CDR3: CASSPRTSGATDTQYF. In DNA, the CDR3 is TGTGCCAGTAGCCCAAGGACTAGCGGGGCCACAGATACGCAGTATTTT. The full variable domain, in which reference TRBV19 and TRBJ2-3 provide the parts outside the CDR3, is DGGITQSPKYLFRKEGQNVTLSCEQNLNHDAMYWYRQDPGQGLRLIYYSQIVNDFQKGDIAEGYSVSREKKESFPLTVTSAQKNPTAFYLCASSPRTSGATDTQYFGPGTRLTVL.

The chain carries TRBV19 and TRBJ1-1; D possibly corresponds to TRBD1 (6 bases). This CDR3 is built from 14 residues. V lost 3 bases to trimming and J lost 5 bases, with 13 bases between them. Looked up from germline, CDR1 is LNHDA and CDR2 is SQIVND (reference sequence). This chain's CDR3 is CASSISTGRTEAFF. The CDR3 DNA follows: TGTGCCAGTAGTATTTCGACAGGAAGGACTGAAGCTTTCTTT.

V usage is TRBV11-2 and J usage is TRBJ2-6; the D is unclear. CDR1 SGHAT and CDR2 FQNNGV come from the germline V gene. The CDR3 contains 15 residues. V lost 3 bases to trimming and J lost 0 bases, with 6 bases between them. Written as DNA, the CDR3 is TGTGCCAGCAGCTTTTTCCTCTCTGGGGCCAACGTCCTGACTTTC. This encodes CASSFFLSGANVLTF.

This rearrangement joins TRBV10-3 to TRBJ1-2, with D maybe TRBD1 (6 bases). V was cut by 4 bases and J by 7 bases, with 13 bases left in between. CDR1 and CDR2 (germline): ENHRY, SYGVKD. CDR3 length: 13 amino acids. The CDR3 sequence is CAISAGTYSGYTF. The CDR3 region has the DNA TGTGCCATCAGTGCCGGGACATATAGTGGCTACACCTTC.

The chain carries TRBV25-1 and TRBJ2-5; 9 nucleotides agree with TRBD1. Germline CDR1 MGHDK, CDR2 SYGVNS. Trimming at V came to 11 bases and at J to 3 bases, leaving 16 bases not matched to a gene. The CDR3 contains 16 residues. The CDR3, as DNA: TGTGCCGAGTCCGACACCCGGGACAGGGATAAAGAGACCCAGTACTTC. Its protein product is CAESDTRDRDKETQYF.

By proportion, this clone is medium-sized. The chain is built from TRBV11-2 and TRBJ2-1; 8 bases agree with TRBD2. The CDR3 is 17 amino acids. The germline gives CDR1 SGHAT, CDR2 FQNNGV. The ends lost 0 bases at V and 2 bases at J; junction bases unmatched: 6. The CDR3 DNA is TGTGCCAGCAGCTTAGATCGAGGCGGGAGGACCTACAATGAGCAGTTCTTC. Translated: CASSLDRGGRTYNEQFF.